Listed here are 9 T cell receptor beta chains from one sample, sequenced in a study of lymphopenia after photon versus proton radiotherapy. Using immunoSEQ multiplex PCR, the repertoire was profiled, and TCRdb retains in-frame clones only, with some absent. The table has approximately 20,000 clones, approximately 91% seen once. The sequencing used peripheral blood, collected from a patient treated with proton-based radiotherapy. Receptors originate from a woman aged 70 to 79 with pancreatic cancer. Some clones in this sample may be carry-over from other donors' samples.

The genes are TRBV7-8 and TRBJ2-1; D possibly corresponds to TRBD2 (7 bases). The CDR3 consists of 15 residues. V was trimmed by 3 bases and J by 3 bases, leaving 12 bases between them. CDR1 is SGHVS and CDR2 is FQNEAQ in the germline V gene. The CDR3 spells CASSFRGGNYNEQFF. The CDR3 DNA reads TGTGCCAGCAGCTTTAGGGGGGGCAACTACAATGAGCAGTTCTTC.

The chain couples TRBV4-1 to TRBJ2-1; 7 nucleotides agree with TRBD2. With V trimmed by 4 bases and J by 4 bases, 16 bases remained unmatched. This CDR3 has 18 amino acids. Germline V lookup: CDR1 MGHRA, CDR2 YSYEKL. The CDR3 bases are TGCGCCAGCAGCCCGCTCGGGGTTCCGGGAGGAATTTACAATGAGCAGTTCTTC. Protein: CASSPLGVPGGIYNEQFF.

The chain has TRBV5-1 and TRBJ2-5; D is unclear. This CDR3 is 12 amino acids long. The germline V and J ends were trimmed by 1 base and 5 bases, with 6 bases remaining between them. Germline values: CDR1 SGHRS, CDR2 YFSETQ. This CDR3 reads CASSLLEETQYF. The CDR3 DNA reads TGCGCCAGCAGCTTGCTCGAGGAGACCCAGTACTTC.

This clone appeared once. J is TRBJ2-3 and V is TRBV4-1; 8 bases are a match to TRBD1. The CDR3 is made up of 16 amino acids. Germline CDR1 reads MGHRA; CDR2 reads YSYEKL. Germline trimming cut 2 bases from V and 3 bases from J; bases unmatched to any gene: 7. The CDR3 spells CASSQHRGTMTDTQYF. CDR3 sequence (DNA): TGCGCCAGCAGCCAACACAGGGGGACAATGACAGATACGCAGTATTTT.

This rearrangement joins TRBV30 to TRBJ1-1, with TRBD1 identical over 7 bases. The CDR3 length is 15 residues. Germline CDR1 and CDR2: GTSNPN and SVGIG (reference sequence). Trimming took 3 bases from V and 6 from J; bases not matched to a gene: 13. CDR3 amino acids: CAWRERGGPGAEAFF. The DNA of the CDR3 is TGTGCCTGGAGGGAAAGAGGGGGCCCGGGGGCTGAAGCTTTCTTT.

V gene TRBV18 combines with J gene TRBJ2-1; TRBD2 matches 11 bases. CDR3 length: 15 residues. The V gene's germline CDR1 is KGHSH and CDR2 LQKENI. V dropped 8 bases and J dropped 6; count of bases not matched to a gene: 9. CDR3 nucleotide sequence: TGTGCCAGCCGACCCGGGACTAGCGGCCCCAATGAGCAGTTCTTC. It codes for CASRPGTSGPNEQFF.

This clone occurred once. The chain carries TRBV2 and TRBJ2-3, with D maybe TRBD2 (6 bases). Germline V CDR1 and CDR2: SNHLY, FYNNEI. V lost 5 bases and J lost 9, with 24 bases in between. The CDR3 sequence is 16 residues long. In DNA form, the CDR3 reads TGTGCCAGCAGTTTCGGCCGGGACTCTGGGTTAGGGACGCAGTATTTT. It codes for CASSFGRDSGLGTQYF.

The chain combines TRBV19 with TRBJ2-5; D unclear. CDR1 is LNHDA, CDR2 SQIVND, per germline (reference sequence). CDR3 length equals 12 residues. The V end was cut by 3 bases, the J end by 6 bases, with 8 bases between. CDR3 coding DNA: TGTGCCAGTAGTATCGACGACCAGACCCAGTACTTC. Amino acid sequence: CASSIDDQTQYF.

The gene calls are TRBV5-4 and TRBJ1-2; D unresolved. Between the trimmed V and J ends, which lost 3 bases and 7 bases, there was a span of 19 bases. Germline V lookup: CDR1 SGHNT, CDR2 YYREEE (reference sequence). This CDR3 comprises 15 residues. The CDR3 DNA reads TGTGCCAGCAGCTCACAGATTTCCTCGGTAGGTGGCTACACCTTC. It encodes CASSSQISSVGGYTF.